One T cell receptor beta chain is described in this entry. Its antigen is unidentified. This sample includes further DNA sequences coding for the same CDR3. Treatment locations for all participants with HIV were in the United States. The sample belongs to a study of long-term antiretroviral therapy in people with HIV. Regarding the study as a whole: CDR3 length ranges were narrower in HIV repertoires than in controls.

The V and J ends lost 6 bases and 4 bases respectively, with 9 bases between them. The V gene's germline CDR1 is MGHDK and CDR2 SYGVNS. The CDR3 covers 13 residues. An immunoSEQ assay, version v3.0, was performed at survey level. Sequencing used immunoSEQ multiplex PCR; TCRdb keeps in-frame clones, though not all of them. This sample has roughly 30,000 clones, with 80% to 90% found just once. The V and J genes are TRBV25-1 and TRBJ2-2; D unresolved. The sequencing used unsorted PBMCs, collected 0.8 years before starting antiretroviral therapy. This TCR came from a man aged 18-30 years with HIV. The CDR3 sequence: CASRIGLTGELFF. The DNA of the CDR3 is TGTGCCAGCAGAATTGGCCTCACCGGGGAGCTGTTTTTT. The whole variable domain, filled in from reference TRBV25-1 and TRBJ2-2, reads EADIYQTPRYLVIGTGKKITLECSQTMGHDKMYWYQQDPGMELHLIHYSYGVNSTEKGDLSSESTVSRIRTEHFPLTLESARPSHTSQYLCASRIGLTGELFFGEGSRLTVL.